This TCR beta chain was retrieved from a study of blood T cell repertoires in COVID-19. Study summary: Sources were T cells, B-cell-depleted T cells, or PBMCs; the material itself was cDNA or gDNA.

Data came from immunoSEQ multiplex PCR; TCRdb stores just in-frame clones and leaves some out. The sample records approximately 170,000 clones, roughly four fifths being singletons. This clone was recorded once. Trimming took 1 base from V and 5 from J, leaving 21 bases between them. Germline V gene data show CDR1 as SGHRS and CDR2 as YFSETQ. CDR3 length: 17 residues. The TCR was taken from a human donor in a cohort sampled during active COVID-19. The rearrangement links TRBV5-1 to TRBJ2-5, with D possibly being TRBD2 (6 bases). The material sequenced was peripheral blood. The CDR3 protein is CASSLFGRPEGMETQYF. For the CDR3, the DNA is TGCGCCAGCAGCTTGTTCGGCCGCCCGGAGGGTATGGAGACCCAGTACTTC.